The sequence of this TCR beta chain was determined in a study of blood T cell repertoires in COVID-19. Sequencing was performed with immunoSEQ multiplex PCR; in TCRdb, only in-frame clones are kept and a portion is missing. The table records 240,000 or so clones, more than 85% of them present only once. After removal of 4 bases from V and 4 bases from J, the junction contained 5 bases not matched to a gene. The CDR3 sequence is 14 residues long. CDR1 LNHNV and CDR2 YYDKDF come from the germline V gene (reference sequence). This rearrangement joins TRBV15 to TRBJ1-2, with TRBD1 matching over 8 bases. The TCR sequence derives from a woman in her 70s with active or convalescent COVID-19. Sample: peripheral blood. The CDR3 loop is CATSTTGGGYGYTF. CDR3 sequence (DNA): TGTGCCACCAGCACAACAGGGGGGGGCTATGGCTACACCTTC.